The present entry profiles one T cell receptor beta chain with its context. Its specificity is not known. Amplification of TCR beta CDR3 regions used RNA as the template. During a first-round RT-PCR of the TCR CDR3, the HTBI primer set was used. TCRdb passed the multiplex PCR reads through MiXCR, listing each CDR3 protein once. There are approximately 640,000 distinct CDR3 sequences in the sample; 45% occur only once, and less than 9% lies in the top ten. The sample belongs to a study of T cells in Graves' hyperthyroidism and ophthalmopathy. The study's findings and limits: The majority of expanded thyroid clonotypes above 0.001 also appeared in blood. Ophthalmopathy, as predicted by the model, came a median around 6 months after the prediction.

CDR1 and CDR2 (germline): MGHDK, SYGVNS. The CDR3 has 15 residues. V gave up 6 bases and J gave up 1 base, with 12 bases separating them. The chain joins TRBV25-1 to TRBJ1-4, with D possibly TRBD1 on 5 matching bases. The TCR was taken from an adult man with Graves' disease, either hyperthyroidism or ophthalmopathy (not recorded which). Sequenced material: peripheral blood or thyroid tissue (not recorded which). The CDR3 protein is CASSAGGLTNEKLFF. In DNA form, the CDR3 reads TGTGCCAGCAGCGCTGGGGGATTAACTAATGAAAAACTGTTTTTT. Full variable domain (rest looked up from reference TRBV25-1 and TRBJ1-4): EADIYQTPRYLVIGTGKKITLECSQTMGHDKMYWYQQDPGMELHLIHYSYGVNSTEKGDLSSESTVSRIRTEHFPLTLESARPSHTSQYLCASSAGGLTNEKLFFGSGTQLSVL.